A selection of T cell receptor beta chains follows, all from one sample in a study of memory CD4+ T cells and cytomegalovirus serostatus. TCRdb keeps only in-frame clones here, not all; method: immunoSEQ multiplex PCR. This table has 25,000 or so clones, around 76% appearing once. Sequencing was performed on memory CD4+ T cells from blood. The receptors here all came from an adult in good health and CMV-seronegative. Each CDR3 is given with its conserved first and last residue. D genes are given only for firm matches. Only part of the rows carry a size: once, few, many, or a class if the clone is expanded.

D gene | CDR3 length | J gene | clone size | V gene | CDR3 protein | CDR3 DNA
NA | 13 | TRBJ2-2 | NA | TRBV28 | CASRTRQLRELFF | TGTGCCAGCAGAACCCGACAGCTTCGGGAGCTGTTTTTT
NA | 14 | TRBJ2-7 | NA | TRBV6-5 | CASSRPDRPHEQYF | TGTGCCAGCAGCCGACCGGACCGTCCCCACGAGCAGTACTTC
TRBD1 | 14 | TRBJ2-5 | NA | TRBV7-9 | CASSFDRARETQYF | TGTGCCAGCAGCTTTGACAGGGCGCGGGAGACCCAGTACTTC
NA | 14 | TRBJ2-3 | once | TRBV7-2 | CASSPRRTSDTQYF | TGTGCCAGCAGCCCTCGTAGGACCTCGGATACGCAGTATTTT
TRBD1 | 13 | TRBJ2-7 | NA | TRBV30 | CACKTGENYEQYF | TGTGCCTGTAAGACAGGGGAAAACTACGAGCAGTACTTC
NA | 14 | TRBJ2-4 | NA | TRBV28 | CATRVSGAKNIQYF | TGTGCCACCCGGGTGAGCGGAGCCAAAAACATTCAGTACTTC
TRBD2 | 13 | TRBJ2-7 | NA | TRBV5-1 | CATREGPKYEQYF | TGCGCCACCCGGGAGGGGCCCAAGTACGAGCAGTACTTC
NA | 15 | TRBJ1-1 | NA | TRBV5-1 | CASSFSQGPNTEAFF | TGCGCCAGCAGCTTCAGCCAGGGGCCGAACACTGAAGCTTTCTTT
TRBD1 | 15 | TRBJ1-4 | NA | TRBV28 | CASSSLTGGDEKLFF | TGTGCCAGCAGTTCCCTCACAGGGGGAGATGAAAAACTGTTTTTT
NA | 17 | TRBJ2-1 | NA | TRBV7-3 | CASSLIGARGSYNEQFF | TGTGCCAGCAGCTTAATAGGGGCCAGGGGCTCCTACAATGAGCAGTTCTTC
NA | 15 | TRBJ1-6 | NA | TRBV6-1 | CASRRGGLYNSPLHF | TGTGCCAGCAGAAGGGGAGGCCTATATAATTCACCCCTCCACTTT
TRBD1 | 14 | TRBJ1-2 | NA | TRBV4-2 | CASSQQNRGGGYTF | TGTGCCAGCAGCCAACAAAACAGGGGGGGTGGCTACACCTTC
NA | 14 | TRBJ1-5 | NA | TRBV19 | CASSDGRLNQPQHF | TGTGCCAGTAGTGACGGACGGTTAAATCAGCCCCAGCATTTT
NA | 17 | TRBJ2-5 | NA | TRBV30 | CAWSVWGYSGGYETQYF | TGTGCCTGGAGTGTTTGGGGATATAGTGGGGGATACGAGACCCAGTACTTC
TRBD1 | 15 | TRBJ2-7 | NA | TRBV5-6 | CASSWGDRGFSEQYF | TGTGCCAGCAGCTGGGGGGACAGGGGATTTAGCGAGCAGTACTTC
TRBD2 | 14 | TRBJ2-5 | NA | TRBV5-1 | CASSGGGGRETQYF | TGCGCCAGCAGCGGGGGCGGCGGGAGGGAGACCCAGTACTTC
TRBD2 | 16 | TRBJ2-2 | NA | TRBV29-1 | CSVEGGREGWSGELFF | TGCAGCGTTGAAGGGGGCAGGGAGGGGTGGTCCGGGGAGCTGTTTTTT
NA | 18 | TRBJ2-4 | NA | TRBV4-1 | CASSQEIIGVEAKNIQYF | TGCGCCAGCAGCCAAGAGATTATCGGGGTAGAGGCAAAAAACATTCAGTACTTC
TRBD1 | 13 | TRBJ1-1 | NA | TRBV11-2 | CASSLTGRTEAFF | TGTGCCAGCAGCTTGACAGGGAGAACTGAAGCTTTCTTT
TRBD1 | 17 | TRBJ2-3 | NA | TRBV5-1 | CASSLGGQGAGTDTQYF | TGCGCCAGCAGCTTGGGGGGACAGGGGGCTGGCACAGATACGCAGTATTTT
NA | 11 | TRBJ1-1 | NA | TRBV14 | CASSQVTEAFF | TGTGCCAGCAGCCAAGTCACAGAAGCTTTCTTT
NA | 15 | TRBJ1-5 | NA | TRBV6-6 | CASSYSKGGGQPQHF | TGTGCCAGCAGTTACTCGAAGGGGGGGGGTCAGCCCCAGCATTTT
NA | 14 | TRBJ2-7 | NA | TRBV7-2 | CASSPGIGIYEQYF | TGTGCCAGCAGCCCAGGAATAGGGATCTACGAGCAGTACTTC
NA | 10 | TRBJ2-7 | few | TRBV2 | CASSAGEQYF | TGTGCCAGCAGTGCTGGGGAGCAGTACTTC
NA | 13 | TRBJ2-3 | NA | TRBV7-7 | CASSLAEADTQYF | TGTGCCAGCAGCTTAGCGGAAGCCGATACGCAGTATTTT
TRBD1 | 16 | TRBJ1-3 | NA | TRBV28 | CASSSLGQTTGNTIYF | TGTGCCAGCAGCTCTCTGGGACAGACAACTGGAAACACCATATATTTT
NA | 12 | TRBJ1-1 | NA | TRBV30 | CARDTRNTEAFF | TGTGCCCGGGACACAAGGAACACTGAAGCTTTCTTT
NA | 15 | TRBJ1-2 | NA | TRBV7-6 | CASSLGPRSGYGYTF | TGTGCCAGCAGCTTAGGGCCCAGGTCCGGCTATGGCTACACCTTC
TRBD2 | 16 | TRBJ2-3 | NA | TRBV19 | CASSPSRGEGRDTQYF | TGTGCCAGTAGTCCCTCTCGGGGGGAGGGACGAGATACGCAGTATTTT
NA | 15 | TRBJ2-4 | NA | TRBV5-4 | CASSPPGSTKNIQYF | TGTGCCAGCAGCCCGCCGGGGTCTACCAAAAACATTCAGTACTTC
TRBD2 | 14 | TRBJ2-7 | once | TRBV11-2 | CASVLRTSGGEQYF | TGTGCCAGCGTACTGAGGACTAGTGGCGGGGAGCAGTACTTC
NA | 13 | TRBJ2-5 | once | TRBV19 | CASSIQVLETQYF | TGTGCCAGTAGTATACAGGTTTTAGAGACCCAGTACTTC
NA | 13 | TRBJ2-5 | few | TRBV19 | CASSIRGSETQYF | TGTGCCAGTAGTATTCGAGGGTCCGAGACCCAGTACTTC
NA | 14 | TRBJ2-7 | NA | TRBV7-2 | CASSYGRGPSEQYF | TGTGCCAGCAGCTACGGACGGGGTCCCAGCGAGCAGTACTTC
TRBD1 | 12 | TRBJ1-2 | once | TRBV10-2 | CASLGQSYGYTF | TGCGCCAGCCTGGGACAGAGCTATGGCTACACCTTC
NA | 14 | TRBJ1-1 | NA | TRBV5-1 | CASSFTGRGTEAFF | TGCGCCAGCAGCTTTACAGGCCGGGGCACTGAAGCTTTCTTT
NA | 11 | TRBJ1-5 | few | TRBV6-5 | CASSYNQPQHF | TGTGCCAGCAGTTACAATCAGCCCCAGCATTTT
TRBD1 | 17 | TRBJ1-5 | NA | TRBV18 | CASSKKGQRYSNQPQHF | TGTGCCAGCTCTAAAAAGGGACAGAGATATAGCAATCAGCCCCAGCATTTT
TRBD2 | 18 | TRBJ2-7 | NA | TRBV7-6 | CASSLVGLAGGATGEQYF | TGTGCCAGCAGCTTAGTAGGGCTAGCGGGAGGGGCAACGGGCGAGCAGTACTTC
NA | 16 | TRBJ2-6 | NA | TRBV5-6 | CASSLVTSSGANVLTF | TGTGCCAGCAGCTTGGTGACTAGCTCTGGGGCCAACGTCCTGACTTTC
NA | 16 | TRBJ1-6 | NA | TRBV5-8 | CASSSLQYVYNSPLHF | TGTGCCAGCAGCTCGCTACAGTACGTCTATAATTCACCCCTCCACTTT